This T cell receptor beta chain was sequenced in a study of cytomegalovirus exposure and HLA in healthy donors. Study-wide results and limits: In vitro, a few CMV-associated chains proved specific for CMV antigens. A later analysis found most CMV-associated TCR beta chains apparently HLA-restricted. Within an earlier analysis, most TCR beta V segments proved productive either about 87% or about 30% of the time.

60 Vbeta and 13 Jbeta primers were used in PCR. Sequencing was performed with immunoSEQ multiplex PCR; in TCRdb, only in-frame clones are kept and a portion is missing. Among about 130,000 clones, roughly 79% were seen once, and the ten largest hold 1.8%. The germline V gene has CDR1 SNHLY and CDR2 FYNNEI. V lost 7 bases and J lost 1; bases outside the gene matches: 8. The length of the CDR3 is 16 residues. This clone was counted a single time. Its antigen is as yet unknown. Specimen: PBMCs. The rearrangement uses TRBV2 and TRBJ1-5; 9 positions match TRBD1. The sequence was collected from a middle-aged woman in good health and CMV-seronegative. The CDR3 here is CASTRDRAVSNQPQHF. CDR3 nucleotide sequence: TGTGCCAGCACCCGGGACAGGGCGGTGAGCAATCAGCCCCAGCATTTT.